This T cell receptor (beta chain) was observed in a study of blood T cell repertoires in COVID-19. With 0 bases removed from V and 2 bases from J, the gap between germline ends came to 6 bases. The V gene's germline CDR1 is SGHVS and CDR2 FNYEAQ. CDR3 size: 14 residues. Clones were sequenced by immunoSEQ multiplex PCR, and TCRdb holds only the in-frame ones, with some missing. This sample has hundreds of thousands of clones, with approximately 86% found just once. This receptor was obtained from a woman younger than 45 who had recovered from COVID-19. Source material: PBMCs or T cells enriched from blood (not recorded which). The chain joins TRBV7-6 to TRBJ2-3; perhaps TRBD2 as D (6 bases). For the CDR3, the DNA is TGTGCCAGCAGCTTAGCGGGACTCACAGATACGCAGTATTTT. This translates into CASSLAGLTDTQYF.